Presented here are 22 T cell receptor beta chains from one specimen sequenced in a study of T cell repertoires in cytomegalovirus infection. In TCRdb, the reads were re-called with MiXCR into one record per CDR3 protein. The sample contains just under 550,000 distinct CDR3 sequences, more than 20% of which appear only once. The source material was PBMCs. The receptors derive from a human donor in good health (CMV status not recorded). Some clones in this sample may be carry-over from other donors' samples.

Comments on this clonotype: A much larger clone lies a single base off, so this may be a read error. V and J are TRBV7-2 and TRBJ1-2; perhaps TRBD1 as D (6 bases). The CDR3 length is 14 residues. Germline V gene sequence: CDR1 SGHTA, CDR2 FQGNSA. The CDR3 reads CAGSLGGQGYGYTF. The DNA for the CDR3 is TGTGCCGGCAGCTTAGGGGGTCAGGGATATGGCTACACCTTC. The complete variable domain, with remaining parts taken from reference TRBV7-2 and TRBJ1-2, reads GAGVSQSPSNKVTEKGKDVELRCDPISGHTALYWYRQSLGQGLEFLIYFQGNSAPDKSGLPSDRFSAERTGGSVSTLTIQRTQQEDSAVYLCAGSLGGQGYGYTFGSGTRLTVV.

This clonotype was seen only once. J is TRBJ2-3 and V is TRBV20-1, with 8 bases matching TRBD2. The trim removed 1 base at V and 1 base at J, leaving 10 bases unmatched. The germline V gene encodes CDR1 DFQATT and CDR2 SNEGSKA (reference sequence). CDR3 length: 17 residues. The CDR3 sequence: CSARVLIGTRRTDTQYF. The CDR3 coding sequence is TGCAGTGCTAGAGTTTTGATCGGGACTAGACGCACAGATACGCAGTATTTT.

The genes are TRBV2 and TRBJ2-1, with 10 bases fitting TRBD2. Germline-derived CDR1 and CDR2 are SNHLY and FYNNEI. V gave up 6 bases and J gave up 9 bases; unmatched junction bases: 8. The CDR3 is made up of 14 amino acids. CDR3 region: CASSLAGGWSEQFF. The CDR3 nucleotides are TGTGCCAGCAGCTTAGCGGGAGGCTGGAGTGAGCAGTTCTTC.

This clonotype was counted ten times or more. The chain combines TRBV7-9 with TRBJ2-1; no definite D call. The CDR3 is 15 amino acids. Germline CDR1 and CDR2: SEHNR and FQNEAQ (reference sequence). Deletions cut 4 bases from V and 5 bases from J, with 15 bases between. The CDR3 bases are TGTGCCAGCAGCTCCGACTGGGGAAGGCACAATGAGCAGTTCTTC. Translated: CASSSDWGRHNEQFF.

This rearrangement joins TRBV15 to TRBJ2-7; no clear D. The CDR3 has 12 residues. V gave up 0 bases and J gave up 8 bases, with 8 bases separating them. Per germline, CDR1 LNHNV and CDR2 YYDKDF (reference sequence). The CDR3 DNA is TGTGCCACCAGCAGAGATAGGAGTAAGCAGTACTTC. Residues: CATSRDRSKQYF.

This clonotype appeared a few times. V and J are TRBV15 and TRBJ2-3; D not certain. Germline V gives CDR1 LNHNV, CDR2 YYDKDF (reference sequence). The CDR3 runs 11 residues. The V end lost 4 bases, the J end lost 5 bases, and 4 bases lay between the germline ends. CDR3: CATSKEDTQYF. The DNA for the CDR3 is TGTGCCACCAGCAAGGAAGATACGCAGTATTTT.

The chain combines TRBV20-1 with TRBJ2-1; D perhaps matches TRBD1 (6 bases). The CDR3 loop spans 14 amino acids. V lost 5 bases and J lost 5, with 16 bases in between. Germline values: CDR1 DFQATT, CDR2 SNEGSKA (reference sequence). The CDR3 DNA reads TGCAGTGCTGATGGGACAACCTACAACAATGAGCAGTTCTTC. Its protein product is CSADGTTYNNEQFF.

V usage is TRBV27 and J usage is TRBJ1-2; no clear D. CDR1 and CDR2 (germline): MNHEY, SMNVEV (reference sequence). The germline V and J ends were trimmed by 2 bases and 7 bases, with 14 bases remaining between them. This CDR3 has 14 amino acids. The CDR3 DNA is TGTGCCAGCAGTTTAGGGCAGAGTTGGGGTGGCTACACCTTC. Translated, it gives CASSLGQSWGGYTF.

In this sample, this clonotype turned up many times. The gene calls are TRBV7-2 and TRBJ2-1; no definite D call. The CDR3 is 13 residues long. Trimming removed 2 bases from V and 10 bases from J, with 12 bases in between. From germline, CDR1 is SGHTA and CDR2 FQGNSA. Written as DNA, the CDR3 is TGTGCCAGCAGCTTAAACTTCCTTCGCGAGCAGTTCTTC. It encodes CASSLNFLREQFF.

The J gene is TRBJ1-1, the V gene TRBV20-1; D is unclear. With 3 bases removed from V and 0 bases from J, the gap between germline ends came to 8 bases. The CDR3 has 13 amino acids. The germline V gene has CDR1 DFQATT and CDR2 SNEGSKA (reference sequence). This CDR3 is CSARASMNTEAFF. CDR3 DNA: TGCAGTGCTAGGGCCAGCATGAACACTGAAGCTTTCTTT.

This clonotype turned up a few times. For the CDR3, the DNA is TGTGCCAGCAGCCCTGCCGGGACAGCTAACACCGGGGAGCTGTTTTTT. It specifies CASSPAGTANTGELFF. The V and J genes are TRBV5-4 and TRBJ2-2; 7 bases line up with TRBD1. The germline gives CDR1 SGHNT, CDR2 YYREEE (reference sequence). V gave up 4 bases and J gave up 2 bases; unmatched junction bases: 8. This CDR3 has 16 residues.

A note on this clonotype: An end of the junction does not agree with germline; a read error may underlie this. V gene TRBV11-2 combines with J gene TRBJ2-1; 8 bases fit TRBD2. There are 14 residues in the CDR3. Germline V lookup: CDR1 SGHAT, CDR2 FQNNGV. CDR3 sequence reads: CASSFPGGINEPFF. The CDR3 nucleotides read TGTGCCAGCAGCTTCCCGGGGGGGATAAATGAGCCGTTCTTC.

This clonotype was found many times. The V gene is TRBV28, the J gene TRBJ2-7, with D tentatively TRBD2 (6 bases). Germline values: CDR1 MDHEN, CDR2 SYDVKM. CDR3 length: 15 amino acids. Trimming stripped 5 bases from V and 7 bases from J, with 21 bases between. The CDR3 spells CASSAEAGLGEEQYF. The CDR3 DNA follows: TGTGCCAGCAGTGCAGAAGCGGGTTTAGGGGAAGAGCAGTACTTC.

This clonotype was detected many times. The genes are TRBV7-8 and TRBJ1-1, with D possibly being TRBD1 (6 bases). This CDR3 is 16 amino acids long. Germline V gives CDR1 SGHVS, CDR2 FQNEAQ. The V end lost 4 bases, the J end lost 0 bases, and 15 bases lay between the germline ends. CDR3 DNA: TGTGCCAGCAGCTGGGTACAGGGAGAGATGAACACTGAAGCTTTCTTT. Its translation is CASSWVQGEMNTEAFF.

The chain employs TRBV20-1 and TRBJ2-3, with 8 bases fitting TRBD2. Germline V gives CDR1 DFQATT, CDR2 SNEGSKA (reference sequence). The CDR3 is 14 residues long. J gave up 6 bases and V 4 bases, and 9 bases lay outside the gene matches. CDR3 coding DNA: TGCAGTGCTACAAGCGGGAGCAACTTGGATACGCAGTATTTT. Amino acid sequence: CSATSGSNLDTQYF.

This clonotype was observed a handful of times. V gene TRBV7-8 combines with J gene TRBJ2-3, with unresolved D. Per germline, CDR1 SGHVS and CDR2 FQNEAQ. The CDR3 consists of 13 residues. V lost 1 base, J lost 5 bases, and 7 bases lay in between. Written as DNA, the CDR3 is TGTGCCAGCAGCTTAGAGGCCGTAGATACGCAGTATTTT. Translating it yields CASSLEAVDTQYF.

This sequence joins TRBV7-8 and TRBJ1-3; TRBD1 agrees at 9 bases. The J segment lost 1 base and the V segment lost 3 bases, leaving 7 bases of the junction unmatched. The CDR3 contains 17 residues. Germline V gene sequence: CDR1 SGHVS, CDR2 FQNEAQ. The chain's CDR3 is CASSFENRGRSGNTIYF. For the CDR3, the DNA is TGTGCCAGCAGCTTCGAAAACAGGGGGCGGTCTGGAAACACCATATATTTT.

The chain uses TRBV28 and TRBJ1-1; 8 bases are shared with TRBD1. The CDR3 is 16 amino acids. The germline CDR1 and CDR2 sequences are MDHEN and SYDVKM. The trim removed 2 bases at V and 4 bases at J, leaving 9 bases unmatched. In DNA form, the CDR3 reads TGTGCCAGCAGTTTAGGTACAGGGGGTAGTGGCACTGAAGCTTTCTTT. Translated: CASSLGTGGSGTEAFF.

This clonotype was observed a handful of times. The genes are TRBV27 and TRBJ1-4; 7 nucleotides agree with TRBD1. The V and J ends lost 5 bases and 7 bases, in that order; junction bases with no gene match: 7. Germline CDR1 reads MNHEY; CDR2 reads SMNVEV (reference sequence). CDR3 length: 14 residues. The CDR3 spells CASSAPGQIEKLFF. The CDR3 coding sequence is TGTGCCAGCAGTGCTCCGGGACAGATTGAAAAACTGTTTTTT.

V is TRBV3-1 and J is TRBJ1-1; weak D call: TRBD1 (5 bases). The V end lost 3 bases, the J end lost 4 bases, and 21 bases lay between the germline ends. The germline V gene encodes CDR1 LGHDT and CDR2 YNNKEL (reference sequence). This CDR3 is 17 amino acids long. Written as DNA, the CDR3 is TGTGCCAGCAGCCACCCCCCCGCTGGGGGAGGAAGCACTGAAGCTTTCTTT. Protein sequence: CASSHPPAGGGSTEAFF. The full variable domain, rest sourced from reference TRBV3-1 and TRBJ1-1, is DTAVSQTPKYLVTQMGNDKSIKCEQNLGHDTMYWYKQDSKKFLKIMFSYNNKELIINETVPNRFSPKSPDKAHLNLHINSLELGDSAVYFCASSHPPAGGGSTEAFFGQGTRLTVV.

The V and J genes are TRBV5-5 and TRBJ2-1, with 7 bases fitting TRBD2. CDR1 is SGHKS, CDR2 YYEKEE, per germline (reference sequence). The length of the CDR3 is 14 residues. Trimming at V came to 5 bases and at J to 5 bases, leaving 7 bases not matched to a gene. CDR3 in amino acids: CASSSGTNDNEQFF. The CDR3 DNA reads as TGTGCCAGCAGTTCCGGGACTAACGACAATGAGCAGTTCTTC.

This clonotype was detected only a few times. CDR3 residues: CASGSEGGSAEAFF. CDR3 nucleotides: TGTGCTAGTGGTTCGGAGGGAGGAAGCGCTGAAGCTTTCTTT. This chain connects TRBV12-5 to TRBJ1-1; D is unclear. Per the germline V gene, CDR1 is LGHNT and CDR2 is FRNRAP. The CDR3 runs 14 residues. Trimming left V 4 bases short and J 6 bases short, with 15 bases between.